This TCR beta chain was recorded in a study of CD8 T cells in Susac syndrome. When the RNA was reverse transcribed, random hexamers were used with an input of roughly 0.5 to 1 ug. TCRdb ran MiXCR on the immunoSEQ multiplex PCR reads and lists one entry per CDR3 protein. This sample carries 74,000 or so distinct CDR3 sequences, about 92% of them seen once, and the ten largest clones take around 0.57%. The sequenced target, TCR beta, came from blood CD8+ and CD4+ T cells. Negative isolation was applied to CD8+ and CD4+ T cells, and FACS enrichment was applied to TEMRA cells. The CDR3 has 15 residues. V shed 2 bases and J 5 bases; nucleotides not matched to a gene: 7.

The chain recombines TRBV12-3 or TRBV12-4 with TRBJ2-7; TRBD2 matches at 9 bases. The receptor comes from a human donor with Susac syndrome. Sequenced material: CD4+ T cells from PBMCs. This chain's CDR3 is CASSLWSGGSHEQYF. The CDR3 nucleotides read TGTGCCAGCAGTTTATGGAGCGGGGGGTCACACGAGCAGTACTTC.